Sequencing of this TCR beta chain was carried out in a study of identical twins. MiXCR was run by TCRdb on the 5' RACE reads, yielding one entry per CDR3 protein. The table includes 500,000 to 600,000 distinct CDR3 sequences, 22% detected once. With 4 bases removed from V and 8 bases from J, the gap between germline ends came to 19 bases. Looked up from germline, CDR1 is SGHNT and CDR2 is YYREEE (reference sequence). This CDR3 contains 15 residues. This same sample was also part of a study on T cells expressing NK-cell markers.

Specimen: CD4+ T cells sorted from blood. This receptor was identified in a woman aged 18-30 years in good health. V usage is TRBV5-4 and J usage is TRBJ2-1; D is uncertain. This CDR3 reads CASSVGPSPSDEQFF. DNA of the CDR3: TGTGCCAGCAGCGTCGGGCCTTCCCCCTCCGATGAGCAGTTCTTC.